The 5 T cell receptor beta chains listed next were all sequenced from one sample in a study of beta chain features in type 1 diabetes. Expressed TCRB transcripts were sequenced, since all the RNA that had been isolated was reverse transcribed. Only in-frame clones appear in the TCRdb table, and some are missing; sequencing was by immunoSEQ multiplex PCR. The data show hundreds of thousands of clones, approximately 16% seen once. Study conclusions and caveats: In all four CD4+ subsets, TCRB CDR3 length was significantly, moderately reduced in type 1 diabetes.

No antigen is known for these receptors. Sequencing was carried out using naive CD4+ T cells from blood. Every receptor here comes from a man aged 18 to 29 with type 1 diabetes.

The CDR3 spells CASSPGPTNQPQHF. The DNA for the CDR3 is TGTGCCAGCTCACCTGGGCCAACTAATCAGCCCCAGCATTTT. The chain has TRBV18 and TRBJ1-5; D is ambiguous. Germline V gene data show CDR1 as KGHSH and CDR2 as LQKENI. Trimming cost V 3 bases and J 4 bases, with 10 bases left between them. The length of the CDR3 is 14 residues.

As regards this clone: The identical CDR3 is also encoded by other nucleotide sequences in the sample. This chain uses TRBV20-1 with TRBJ2-5; TRBD2 might be the D (5 bases). The CDR3 consists of 11 residues. Germline CDR1 reads DFQATT; CDR2 reads SNEGSKA (reference sequence). In DNA, the CDR3 is TGCAGCCCCCGTAGGAGGGAGACCCAGTACTTC. Translated: CSPRRRETQYF.

There are a few counts of this clone. The chain carries TRBV25-1 and TRBJ2-1, with 7 bases aligning to TRBD1. This CDR3 is built from 15 residues. Trimming took 6 bases from V and 6 from J; bases not matched to a gene: 11. From germline, CDR1 is MGHDK and CDR2 SYGVNS. CDR3 amino acids: CASSEGAHLFNEQFF. The CDR3 region has the DNA TGTGCCAGCAGCGAGGGGGCGCATCTCTTCAATGAGCAGTTCTTC.

The DNA for the CDR3 is TGTGCCAGCTCACCGGCGAACACTGAAGCTTTCTTT. Its protein is CASSPANTEAFF. V usage is TRBV18 and J usage is TRBJ1-1; D remains unclear. The V and J ends lost 3 bases and 1 base respectively, with 3 bases between them. Germline CDR1 reads KGHSH; CDR2 reads LQKENI. This CDR3 has 12 residues.

In DNA form, the CDR3 reads TGTGCCAGCAGCCATAACAGGGCTTGGGACACTGAAGCTTTCTTT. Protein product: CASSHNRAWDTEAFF. V and J are TRBV7-2 and TRBJ1-1, with D possibly matching TRBD1 (6 bases). Trimming left V 5 bases short and J 3 bases short, with 16 bases between. Germline CDR1 reads SGHTA; CDR2 reads FQGNSA. CDR3 length: 15 residues.